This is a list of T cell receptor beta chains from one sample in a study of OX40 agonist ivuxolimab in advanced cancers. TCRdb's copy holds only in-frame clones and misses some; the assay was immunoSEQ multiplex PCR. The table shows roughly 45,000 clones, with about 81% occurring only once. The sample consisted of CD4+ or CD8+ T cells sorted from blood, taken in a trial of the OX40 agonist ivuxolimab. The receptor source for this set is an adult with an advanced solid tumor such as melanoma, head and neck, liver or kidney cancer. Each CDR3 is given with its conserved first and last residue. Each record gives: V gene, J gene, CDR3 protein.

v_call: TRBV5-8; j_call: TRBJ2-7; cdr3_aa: CASSLGGTSGVTTYEQYF
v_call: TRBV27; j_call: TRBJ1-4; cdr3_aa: CASSIDRLTPEKLFF
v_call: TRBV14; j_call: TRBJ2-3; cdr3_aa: CASSQDRLAGRIADTQYF
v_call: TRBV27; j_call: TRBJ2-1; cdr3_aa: CASHNNNEQFF
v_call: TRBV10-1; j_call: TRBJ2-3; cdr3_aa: CASSEAGTGGTDTQYF
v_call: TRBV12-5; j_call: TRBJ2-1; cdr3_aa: CASGLVLGLPHEQFF
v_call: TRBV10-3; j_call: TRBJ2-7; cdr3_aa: CAARRREQENYEQYF
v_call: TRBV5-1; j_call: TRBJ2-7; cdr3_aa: CASSSATGAYEQYF
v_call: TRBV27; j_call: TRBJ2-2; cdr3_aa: CASSLSRAGELFF
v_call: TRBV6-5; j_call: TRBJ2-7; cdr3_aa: CASSLSGSGYEQYF
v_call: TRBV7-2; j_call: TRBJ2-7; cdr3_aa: CASSLAGTPFEQYF
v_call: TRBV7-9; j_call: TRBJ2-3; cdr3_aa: CASSPGWTDEDTQYF
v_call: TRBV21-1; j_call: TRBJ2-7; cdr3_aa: CASSKTPPITGLPTYEQYF
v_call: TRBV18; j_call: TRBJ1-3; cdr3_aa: CASSPDSGNTIYF
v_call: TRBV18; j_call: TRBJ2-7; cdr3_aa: CASSPRQGANNEQYF
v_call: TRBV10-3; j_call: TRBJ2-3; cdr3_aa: CAITGGGGSTDTQYF
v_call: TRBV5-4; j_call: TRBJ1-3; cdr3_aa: CASSQGRRDGNTIYF
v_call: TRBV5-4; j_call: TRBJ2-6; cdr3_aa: CASSGGWVGPSGANVLTF
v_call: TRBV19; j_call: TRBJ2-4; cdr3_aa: CASSPGQGSIQYF
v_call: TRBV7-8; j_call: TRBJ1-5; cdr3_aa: CASSVVSNQPQHF
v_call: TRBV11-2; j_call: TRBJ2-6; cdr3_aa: CASRDRANSGANVLTF
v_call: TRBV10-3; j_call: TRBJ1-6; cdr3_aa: CAIRETYGGSPLHF
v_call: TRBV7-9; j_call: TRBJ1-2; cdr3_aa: CASSDTGTGAAINYGYTF
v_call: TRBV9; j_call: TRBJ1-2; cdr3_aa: CASSVGGATGIYGYTF
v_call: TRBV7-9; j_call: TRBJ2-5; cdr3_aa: CASSRRTALTPGGLETQYF
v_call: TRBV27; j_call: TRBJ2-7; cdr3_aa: CASSTRLGTYEQYF
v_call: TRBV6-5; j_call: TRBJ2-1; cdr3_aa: CASRSGTIADNEQFF
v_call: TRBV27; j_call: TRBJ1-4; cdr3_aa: CASSFFNSGEKLFF
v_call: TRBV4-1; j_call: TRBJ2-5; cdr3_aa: CASRKRVETPGSETQYF
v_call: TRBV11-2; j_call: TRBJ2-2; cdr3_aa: CASSSPGTGELFF
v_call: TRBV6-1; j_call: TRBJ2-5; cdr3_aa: CASSPTGGQQETQYF
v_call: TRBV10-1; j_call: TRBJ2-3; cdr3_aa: CASSDGTSTDTQYF
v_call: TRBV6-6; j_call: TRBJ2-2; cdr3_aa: CATMGQGATGELFF